These 16 T cell receptor beta chains originate from one sample sequenced in a study of OX40 agonist ivuxolimab in advanced cancers. The method was immunoSEQ multiplex PCR; TCRdb's version includes in-frame clones alone and lacks a portion of them. The table has some 86,000 clones, roughly 88% seen once; the top ten hold 3.5% to 4.5%. The sequences come from CD4+ or CD8+ T cells sorted from blood, collected in a trial of the OX40 agonist ivuxolimab. Receptor source: an adult with an advanced solid tumor such as melanoma, head and neck, liver or kidney cancer.

The V and J genes are TRBV28 and TRBJ2-7; TRBD1 matches at 7 bases. CDR1 and CDR2 from the germline V gene are MDHEN and SYDVKM. V lost 7 bases, J lost 3 bases, and 9 bases stayed unmatched. The CDR3 sequence is 14 residues long. CDR3 loop: CASTAGQESYEQYF. The CDR3 nucleotides are TGTGCCAGCACCGCCGGACAGGAGAGCTACGAGCAGTACTTC.

V usage is TRBV6-6 and J usage is TRBJ2-7; D remains ambiguous. Trimming removed 5 bases at V and 3 bases at J, with 14 bases between. Germline lookup yields CDR1 MNHNY and CDR2 SVGAGI (reference sequence). This CDR3 spans 14 amino acids. The CDR3 loop reads CASSGSSDYYEQYF. As DNA, the CDR3 is TGTGCCAGCAGTGGCAGTTCAGATTACTACGAGCAGTACTTC.

This clone has a single count. This chain connects TRBV9 to TRBJ2-5; D call uncertain. Trimming removed 0 bases at V and 8 bases at J, with 8 bases between. This CDR3 region has 12 residues. Looked up from germline, CDR1 is SGDLS and CDR2 is YYNGEE. CDR3 DNA sequence: TGTGCCAGCAGCGTAGACTTAGTTACCCAGTACTTC. Its protein product is CASSVDLVTQYF. The variable domain in full, with the rest retrieved from reference TRBV9 and TRBJ2-5, is DSGVTQTPKHLITATGQRVTLRCSPRSGDLSVYWYQQSLDQGLQFLIQYYNGEERAKGNILERFSAQQFPDLHSELNLSSLELGDSALYFCASSVDLVTQYFGPGTRLLVL.

This chain links TRBV2 with TRBJ2-7, with TRBD1 matching 7 bases. Germline trimming cut 7 bases from V and 2 bases from J; bases unmatched to any gene: 8. The CDR3 contains 14 residues. Germline-derived CDR1 and CDR2 are SNHLY and FYNNEI. CDR3 sequence reads: CASNRDSRTYEQYF. DNA for the CDR3: TGTGCCAGCAACCGGGACAGCCGAACCTACGAGCAGTACTTC.

The chain carries TRBV27 and TRBJ2-7; D remains ambiguous. This CDR3 region has 13 residues. Germline V CDR1 and CDR2: MNHEY, SMNVEV (reference sequence). V was pared by 7 bases and J by 6 bases, with 16 bases between. In DNA form, the CDR3 reads TGTGCCAGCAATGACGTTGGGGTTGGCGAGCAGTACTTC. Translation: CASNDVGVGEQYF.

In its sample, this clone was seen a few times. DNA for the CDR3: TGTGCCAGCACCCTCGGGCCCAGCCTAGCCAAAAACATTCAGTACTTC. Amino acid sequence: CASTLGPSLAKNIQYF. The genes are TRBV6-6 and TRBJ2-4; D not certain. The CDR3 contains 16 residues. Trimming left V 7 bases short and J 0 bases short, with 16 bases between. CDR1 is MNHNY and CDR2 is SVGAGI in the germline V gene (reference sequence).

J is TRBJ2-1 and V is TRBV11-3, with TRBD2 matching 8 bases. With V trimmed by 0 bases and J by 5 bases, 9 bases remained unmatched. The CDR3 extends over 17 amino acids. The germline V gene encodes CDR1 SGHNT and CDR2 YENEEA. CDR3 DNA sequence: TGTGCCAGCAGCTTAGATTTCTGGACTAGCAAGGACAATGAGCAGTTCTTC. It is translated as CASSLDFWTSKDNEQFF. Supplemented by reference TRBV11-3 and TRBJ2-1, the full variable domain reads EAGVVQSPRYKIIEKKQPVAFWCNPISGHNTLYWYLQNLGQGPELLIRYENEEAVDDSQLPKDRFSAERLKGVDSTLKIQPAELGDSAVYLCASSLDFWTSKDNEQFFGPGTRLTVL.

The rearrangement joins TRBV2 to TRBJ2-5; 13 bases are a match to TRBD2. Per germline, CDR1 SNHLY and CDR2 FYNNEI. The CDR3 has 15 amino acids. Unmatched junction bases numbered 5, after V lost 5 bases and J lost 5 bases. DNA of the CDR3: TGTGCCAGCAGTCCACTAGCGGGAGGGCTGGAGACCCAGTACTTC. Its translation is CASSPLAGGLETQYF. Looking up the rest from reference TRBV2 and TRBJ2-5 gives the full variable domain: EPEVTQTPSHQVTQMGQEVILRCVPISNHLYFYWYRQILGQKVEFLVSFYNNEISEKSEIFDDQFSVERPDGSNFTLKIRSTKLEDSAMYFCASSPLAGGLETQYFGPGTRLLVL.

The chain combines TRBV30 with TRBJ1-3; D call uncertain. From germline, CDR1 is GTSNPN and CDR2 SVGIG (reference sequence). Deletions cut 3 bases from V and 0 bases from J, with 6 bases between. The CDR3 runs to 13 residues. For the CDR3, the DNA is TGTGCCTGGAGGTTGAGCTCTGGAAACACCATATATTTT. This gives the protein CAWRLSSGNTIYF. Full variable domain (rest looked up from reference TRBV30 and TRBJ1-3): SQTIHQWPATLVQPVGSPLSLECTVEGTSNPNLYWYRQAAGRGLQLLFYSVGIGQISSEVPQNLSASRPQDRQFILSSKKLLLSDSGFYLCAWRLSSGNTIYFGEGSWLTVV.

The chain has TRBV11-2 and TRBJ2-5; D might be TRBD1 or TRBD2, each matching 6 bases. V lost 4 bases to trimming and J lost 9 bases, with 18 bases between them. The CDR3 runs 14 residues. Germline CDR1 SGHAT, CDR2 FQNNGV. CDR3 nucleotides: TGTGCCAGCAGCTGGGGTCGGGGGCGGTCGGCCCAGTACTTC. Amino acid sequence: CASSWGRGRSAQYF.

This chain uses TRBV27 with TRBJ2-7; tentatively, D is TRBD2 (5 bases). Germline V gene sequence: CDR1 MNHEY, CDR2 SMNVEV (reference sequence). V shed 7 bases and J shed 2 bases, with 15 bases lying between them. The CDR3 runs 14 residues. As DNA, the CDR3 is TGTGCCAGCACCCCCGGGAACAGAGCCTACGAGCAGTACTTC. This encodes CASTPGNRAYEQYF.

The V gene is TRBV5-1, the J gene TRBJ1-1; the D is unclear. Germline CDR1 and CDR2: SGHRS and YFSETQ. The CDR3 runs 21 residues. V was clipped by 5 bases and J by 1 base, with 33 bases between them. The CDR3 DNA reads as TGCGCCAGCAGTCGACCCAGTGCCGTTAACAGACGAATCCGGGAGAACACTGAAGCTTTCTTT. Its protein product is CASSRPSAVNRRIRENTEAFF.

CDR3 sequence reads: CASRRGFSYNEQFF. CDR3 sequence (DNA): TGTGCCAGTAGGAGGGGGTTCTCCTACAATGAGCAGTTCTTC. The chain employs TRBV19 and TRBJ2-1, with D perhaps TRBD1 (6 bases). Germline V CDR1 and CDR2: LNHDA, SQIVND (reference sequence). The CDR3 is made up of 14 amino acids. Deletions cut 6 bases from V and 0 bases from J, with 9 bases between.

The CDR3 bases are TGTGCCAGCCAAAAGAGCCGGAGCCGGGGGACAGGGAAACAAGAGACCCAGTACTTC. It translates to CASQKSRSRGTGKQETQYF. The chain joins TRBV28 to TRBJ2-5; 9 bases match TRBD1. The germline V gene encodes CDR1 MDHEN and CDR2 SYDVKM. With V trimmed by 8 bases and J by 2 bases, 21 bases remained unmatched. The CDR3 runs to 19 residues.

As concerns this clone: One end of the junction does not line up with germline, which may come from a read error. The chain uses TRBV29-1 and TRBJ2-7, with D perhaps TRBD2 (7 bases). The germline CDR1 and CDR2 sequences are SQVTM and ANQGSEA. The CDR3 sequence is 14 residues long. CDR3 sequence (DNA): TGCAGCGTCGAAGGGGGGGCTACCGGGTACGAGCAGTACTTC. As protein: CSVEGGATGYEQYF.

J is TRBJ1-5 and V is TRBV7-2; D unresolved. Germline CDR1 reads SGHTA; CDR2 reads FQGNSA. V was shortened by 1 base and J by 0 bases, with 13 bases between the two germline ends. The CDR3 consists of 17 residues. The CDR3 DNA reads TGTGCCAGCAGCTTAGAACGAGGGCCGTATAGCAATCAGCCCCAGCATTTT. Translated, it gives CASSLERGPYSNQPQHF.